One and the same sample provided the 4 T cell receptor beta chains below, sequenced in a study of T cells in Graves' hyperthyroidism and ophthalmopathy. Using RNA transcripts as the source, TCR beta CDR3 regions were amplified. HTBI primers drove first-round RT-PCR of the TCR CDR3. TCRdb fed the multiplex PCR reads into MiXCR, producing one record per CDR3 protein. The sample carries roughly 650,000 distinct CDR3 sequences, about a sixth recorded once. Sample: blood. These receptors originate from a woman between 40 and 55 years old with Graves' ophthalmopathy.

The table lists this clonotype with a few counts. This rearrangement joins TRBV28 to TRBJ2-5, with D uncertain. Germline V gene lookup returns CDR1 MDHEN and CDR2 SYDVKM. The CDR3 has 12 residues. V lost 4 bases and J 2 bases, leaving 5 bases between the germline ends. Here the CDR3 DNA reads TGTGCCAGCAGTTACCAACAAGAGACCCAGTACTTC. Protein sequence: CASSYQQETQYF. Variable domain in full (rest from reference TRBV28 and TRBJ2-5): DVKVTQSSRYLVKRTGEKVFLECVQDMDHENMFWYRQDPGLGLRLIYFSYDVKMKEKGDIPEGYSVSREKKERFSLILESASTNQTSMYLCASSYQQETQYFGPGTRLLVL.

This clonotype was observed a handful of times. A read error is possible here, since a much larger clone lies one base away. The chain uses TRBV11-1 and TRBJ2-7; D gene uncertain. This CDR3 contains 12 residues. V was shortened by 3 bases and J by 7 bases, with 10 bases between the two germline ends. The germline gives CDR1 SGHAT, CDR2 FQDESV (reference sequence). CDR3 nucleotide sequence: TGTGCCAGCAGCTTCGGCGGCCATGAGCAGTACTTC. As protein: CASSFGGHEQYF. The full variable domain, with the rest looked up from reference TRBV11-1 and TRBJ2-7, is EAEVAQSPRYKITEKSQAVAFWCDPISGHATLYWYRQILGQGPELLVQFQDESVVDDSQLPKDRFSAERLKGVDSTLKIQPAELGDSAMYLCASSFGGHEQYFGPGTRLTVT.

This clonotype occurred once. This rearrangement joins TRBV11-2 to TRBJ2-5, with TRBD1 as a possible D gene (6 bases). The V gene lost 1 base and the J gene lost 1 base, with 10 bases spanning the gap. Germline values: CDR1 SGHAT, CDR2 FQNNGV. This CDR3 has 15 residues. The CDR3 reads CASSLVRGFQETQYF. DNA of the CDR3: TGTGCCAGCAGCTTAGTGAGGGGGTTCCAAGAGACCCAGTACTTC.

This clonotype was seen a few times. The chain uses TRBV20-1 and TRBJ2-2; no definite D call. The CDR3 consists of 12 residues. The ends were cut back, 6 bases at V and 1 base at J, with 6 bases in the middle. The germline CDR1 and CDR2 sequences are DFQATT and SNEGSKA (reference sequence). CDR3 nucleotides: TGCAGTGCGGCGCGGAACACCGGGGAGCTGTTTTTT. It specifies CSAARNTGELFF.